The next 10 T cell receptor beta chains were all read from a single sample in a study of blood T cell repertoires in COVID-19. Generated by immunoSEQ multiplex PCR, the TCRdb table keeps only in-frame clones and is missing some. In the table there are roughly 170,000 clones, approximately 82% of which are singletons. Sequences were obtained from PBMCs or T cells enriched from blood (not recorded which). These receptor sequences come from a man in his fifties or sixties who had recovered from COVID-19.

CDR3: CASSLGGWGGTDTQYF. The CDR3 DNA reads as TGCGCCAGCAGCTTGGGAGGTTGGGGAGGGACAGATACGCAGTATTTT. The chain recombines TRBV5-1 with TRBJ2-3; TRBD2 matches 7 bases. The CDR3 has 16 amino acids. V gave up 0 bases and J gave up 3 bases; unmatched junction bases: 7. Germline V gene sequence: CDR1 SGHRS, CDR2 YFSETQ. The full variable domain, its missing parts supplied by reference TRBV5-1 and TRBJ2-3, is KAGVTQTPRYLIKTRGQQVTLSCSPISGHRSVSWYQQTPGQGLQFLFEYFSETQRNKGNFPGRFSGRQFSNSRSEMNVSTLELGDSALYLCASSLGGWGGTDTQYFGPGTRLTVL.

This chain links TRBV19 with TRBJ2-6, with D unclear. Trimming left V 5 bases short and J 2 bases short, with 4 bases between. The germline V gene encodes CDR1 LNHDA and CDR2 SQIVND (reference sequence). The CDR3 has 13 amino acids. DNA for the CDR3: TGTGCCAGTAGTCATCCTGGGGCCAACGTCCTGACTTTC. Amino acids: CASSHPGANVLTF.

V usage is TRBV19 and J usage is TRBJ1-2, with D unresolved. The germline V and J ends were trimmed by 1 base and 2 bases, with 11 bases remaining between them. CDR1 is LNHDA and CDR2 is SQIVND in the germline V gene (reference sequence). The CDR3 extends over 15 amino acids. The CDR3 region is CASSIGGVSNYGYTF. In DNA, the CDR3 is TGTGCCAGTAGTATAGGCGGGGTGTCGAACTATGGCTACACCTTC.

The chain couples TRBV19 to TRBJ1-2, with TRBD1 as a possible D gene (6 bases). Germline loops: CDR1 LNHDA, CDR2 SQIVND (reference sequence). V dropped 4 bases and J dropped 6 bases, with 15 bases sitting between them. This CDR3 region has 14 residues. CDR3 bases: TGTGCCAGTAGTACCAACAGGGTTCCCGATGGCTACACCTTC. This encodes CASSTNRVPDGYTF.

J is TRBJ2-3 and V is TRBV3-1 (or the pseudogene TRBV3-2); D is possibly TRBD2 (5 bases). The CDR3 has 17 amino acids. CDR1 and CDR2 from the germline V gene are LGHDT and YNNKEL (reference sequence). Trimming stripped 4 bases from V and 2 bases from J, with 19 bases between. The CDR3 DNA follows: TGTGCCAGCAGCCTCAGTCCCCTAGCAGTTGACACAGATACGCAGTATTTT. Its protein product is CASSLSPLAVDTDTQYF.

The V and J genes are TRBV5-4 and TRBJ2-7; D is possibly TRBD2 (6 bases). V shed 10 bases and J shed 3 bases, with 17 bases lying between them. Germline CDR1 SGHNT, CDR2 YYREEE (reference sequence). The CDR3 length is 13 residues. CDR3 in amino acids: CAGEKEGSYEQYF. The DNA of the CDR3 is TGTGCCGGGGAGAAGGAGGGGAGCTACGAGCAGTACTTC. Using reference TRBV5-4 and TRBJ2-7 for the parts outside the CDR3, the full variable domain is ETGVTQSPTHLIKTRGQQVTLRCSSQSGHNTVSWYQQALGQGPQFIFQYYREEENGRGNFPPRFSGLQFPNYSSELNVNALELDDSALYLCAGEKEGSYEQYFGPGTRLTVT.

The chain is built from TRBV18 and TRBJ2-1; TRBD2 matches at 8 bases. In germline, CDR1 is KGHSH, CDR2 LQKENI. This CDR3 spans 16 amino acids. The V segment lost 3 bases and the J segment 9 bases; nucleotides outside the gene matches: 13. The CDR3 sequence is CASSPGGSGVSGEQFF. Written as DNA, the CDR3 is TGTGCCAGCTCACCGGGCGGTAGCGGGGTTTCCGGTGAGCAGTTCTTC.

This chain uses TRBV29-1 with TRBJ1-1; D is unresolved. This CDR3 is built from 13 residues. Germline V gene data show CDR1 as SQVTM and CDR2 as ANQGSEA. The V gene lost 4 bases and the J gene lost 5 bases, with 14 bases spanning the gap. The CDR3 nucleotides read TGCAGCGTTGGAATGGTTGGAGGAACTGAAGCTTTCTTT. It is translated as CSVGMVGGTEAFF.

This sequence joins TRBV7-2 and TRBJ2-1, with TRBD2 matching over 7 bases. Per the germline V gene, CDR1 is SGHTA and CDR2 is FQGNSA. With V trimmed by 0 bases and J by 4 bases, 6 bases remained unmatched. The CDR3 covers 16 residues. The CDR3 is CASSLAELAAYNEQFF. The CDR3 DNA reads as TGTGCCAGCAGCTTAGCGGAGCTAGCGGCGTACAATGAGCAGTTCTTC.

The chain uses TRBV7-8 and TRBJ2-3; 12 bases map to TRBD2. Germline V gene data show CDR1 as SGHVS and CDR2 as FQNEAQ. The CDR3 is 18 residues long. The CDR3 region has the DNA TGTTCCTCGGCTAGCGGGGGGGCGGTCTCCGACAACCCAAACCCGCAGTATTTT. Translating it yields CSSASGGAVSDNPNPQYF.